The clone carrying this T cell receptor beta chain was seen ten or more times. The data stem from a study of regulatory T cells in long-lasting Graves disease. Specified time point: newly diagnosed GD, antithyroid drugs for less than 3 months. There was RNA extracted from PBMCs, and the TCR library was made from it. An endocrinology unit in Xi'an, China, supplied the patients. This CDR3 has 14 residues. V was trimmed by 2 bases and J by 8 bases, leaving 13 bases between them. Looked up from germline, CDR1 is SEHNR and CDR2 is FQNEAQ (reference sequence). Assembly of TCR beta libraries relied on iRepertoire HTBI primers together with Arm-PCR of CDR3 regions. TCRdb re-called the multiplex PCR reads through MiXCR, storing one row per CDR3 protein. In the table there are 350,000 to 550,000 distinct CDR3 sequences, about 15% of which are singletons. This sample also belongs to another study, concerning T cells in Graves' hyperthyroidism and ophthalmopathy. From that study: Most thyroid clonotypes expanded above 0.001 appeared in blood too.

The receptor comes from a woman aged 30 to 39 with Graves disease. This sequence joins TRBV7-9 and TRBJ2-1; maybe TRBD2 (6 bases). The specimen was peripheral blood mononuclear cells (PBMCs), collected at new diagnosis, from a patient treated with antithyroid drugs. The CDR3 loop reads CASSLTGAGDEQFF. CDR3 in DNA: TGTGCCAGCAGCTTAACGGGAGCTGGGGATGAGCAGTTCTTC.